This T cell receptor (beta chain) was profiled in a study of blood T cell repertoires in COVID-19. The CDR3 spans 16 residues. Germline loops: CDR1 LGHNT, CDR2 FRNRAP. Trimming at V came to 1 base and at J to 5 bases, leaving 7 bases not matched to a gene. Authors' methods: Cell counts per sample came from amplifying reference gene primers. Profiled with immunoSEQ multiplex PCR; TCRdb holds only in-frame clones, not every one. V, J and clone size reflect that table, while D and trimming were determined from the DNA. The table shows nearly 250,000 clones, with more than 70% occurring only once. In assigning cohorts, the study relied on participant-reported clinical history.

This clonotype was obtained from a woman between 50 and 59 years old who had recovered from COVID-19. The gene calls are TRBV12-5 and TRBJ2-5, with TRBD2 matching 10 bases. Sequenced input: PBMCs or T cells enriched from blood (not recorded which). The CDR3 loop reads CASGLGLAGVKETQYF. The DNA for the CDR3 is TGTGCTAGTGGTTTGGGCCTAGCGGGGGTTAAGGAGACCCAGTACTTC.